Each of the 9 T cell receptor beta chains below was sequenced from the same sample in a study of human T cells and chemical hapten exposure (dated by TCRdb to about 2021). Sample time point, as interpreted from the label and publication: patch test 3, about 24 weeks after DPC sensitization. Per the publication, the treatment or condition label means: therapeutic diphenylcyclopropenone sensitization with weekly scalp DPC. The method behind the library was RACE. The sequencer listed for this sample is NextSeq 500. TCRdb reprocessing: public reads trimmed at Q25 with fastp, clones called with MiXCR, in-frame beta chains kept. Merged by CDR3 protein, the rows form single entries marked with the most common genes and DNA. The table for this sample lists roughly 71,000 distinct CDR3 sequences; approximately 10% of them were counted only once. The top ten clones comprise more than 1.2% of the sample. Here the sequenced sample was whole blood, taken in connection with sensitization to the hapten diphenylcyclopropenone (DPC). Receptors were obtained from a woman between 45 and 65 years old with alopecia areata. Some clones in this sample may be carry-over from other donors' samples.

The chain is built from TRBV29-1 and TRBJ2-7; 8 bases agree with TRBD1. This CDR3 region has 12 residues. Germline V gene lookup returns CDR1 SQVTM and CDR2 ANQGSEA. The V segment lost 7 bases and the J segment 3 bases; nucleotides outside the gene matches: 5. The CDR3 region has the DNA TGCAGCGCTGCAGGGGGCCTCTACGAGCAGTACTTC. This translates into CSAAGGLYEQYF.

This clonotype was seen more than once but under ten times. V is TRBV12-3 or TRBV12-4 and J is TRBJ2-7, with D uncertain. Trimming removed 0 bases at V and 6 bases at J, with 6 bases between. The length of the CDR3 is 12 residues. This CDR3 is CASSLALLEQYF. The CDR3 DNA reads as TGTGCCAGCAGTTTAGCGCTTCTCGAGCAGTACTTC.

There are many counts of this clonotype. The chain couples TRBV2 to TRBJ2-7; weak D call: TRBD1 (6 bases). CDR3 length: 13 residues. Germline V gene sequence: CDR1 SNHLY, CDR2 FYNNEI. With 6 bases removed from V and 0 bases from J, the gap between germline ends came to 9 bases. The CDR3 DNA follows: TGTGCCAGCAGCACGGGACACTCCTACGAGCAGTACTTC. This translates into CASSTGHSYEQYF. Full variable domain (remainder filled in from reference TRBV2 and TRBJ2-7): EPEVTQTPSHQVTQMGQEVILRCVPISNHLYFYWYRQILGQKVEFLVSFYNNEISEKSEIFDDQFSVERPDGSNFTLKIRSTKLEDSAMYFCASSTGHSYEQYFGPGTRLTVT.

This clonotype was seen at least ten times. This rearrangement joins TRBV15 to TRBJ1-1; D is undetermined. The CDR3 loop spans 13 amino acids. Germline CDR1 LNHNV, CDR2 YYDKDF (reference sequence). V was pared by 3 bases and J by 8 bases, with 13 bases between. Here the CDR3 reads CATSSFTDMEAFF. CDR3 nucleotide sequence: TGTGCCACCAGCAGTTTTACCGACATGGAAGCTTTCTTT.

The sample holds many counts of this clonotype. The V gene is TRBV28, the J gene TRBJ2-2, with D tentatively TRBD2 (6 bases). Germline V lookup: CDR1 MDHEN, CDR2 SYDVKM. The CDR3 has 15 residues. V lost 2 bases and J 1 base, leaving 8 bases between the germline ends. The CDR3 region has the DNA TGTGCCAGCAGTTTAGGAGGGCTGAACACCGGGGAGCTGTTTTTT. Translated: CASSLGGLNTGELFF.

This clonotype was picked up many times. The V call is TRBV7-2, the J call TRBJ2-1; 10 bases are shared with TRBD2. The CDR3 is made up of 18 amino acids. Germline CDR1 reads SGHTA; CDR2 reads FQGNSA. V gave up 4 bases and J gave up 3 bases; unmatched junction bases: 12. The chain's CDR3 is CASSSPAPLAGDYNEQFF. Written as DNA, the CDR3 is TGTGCCAGCAGCTCCCCAGCCCCTCTAGCGGGGGACTACAATGAGCAGTTCTTC.

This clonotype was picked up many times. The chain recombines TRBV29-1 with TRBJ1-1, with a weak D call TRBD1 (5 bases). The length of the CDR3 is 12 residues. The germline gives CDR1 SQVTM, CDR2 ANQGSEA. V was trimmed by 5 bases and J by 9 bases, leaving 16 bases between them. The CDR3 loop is CSVLAGSSQAFF. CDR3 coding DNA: TGCAGCGTTCTGGCAGGGTCGTCCCAAGCTTTCTTT.

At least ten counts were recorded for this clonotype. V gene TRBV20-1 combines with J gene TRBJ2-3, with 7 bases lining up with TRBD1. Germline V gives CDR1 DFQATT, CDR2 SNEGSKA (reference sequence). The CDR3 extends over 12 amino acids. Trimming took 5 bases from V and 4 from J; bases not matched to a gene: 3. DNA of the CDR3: TGCAGTGCTCCAGGGGGAGCAGATACGCAGTATTTT. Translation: CSAPGGADTQYF.

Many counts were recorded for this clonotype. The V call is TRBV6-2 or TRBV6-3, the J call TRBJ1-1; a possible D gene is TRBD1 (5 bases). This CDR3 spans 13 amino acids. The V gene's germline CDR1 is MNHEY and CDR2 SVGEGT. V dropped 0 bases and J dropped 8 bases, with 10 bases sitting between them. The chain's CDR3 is CASSYSQGTEAFF. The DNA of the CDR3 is TGTGCCAGCAGTTACTCTCAGGGAACCGAAGCTTTCTTT.